Shown below are 27 T cell receptor beta chains from a single sample sequenced in a study of T-cell reconstitution after alpha-beta-depleted transplantation in children. A TCRbeta library incorporating unique molecular identifiers was prepared. MiXCR was run by TCRdb on the PCR reads, yielding one entry per CDR3 protein. The sample includes roughly 100,000 distinct CDR3 sequences, approximately 8% seen only once; the top ten take 16%. This sample comprised PBMCs, obtained before TCRalphabeta/CD19-depleted stem cell transplant. The receptors originated from a boy aged 2 to 10 with acute lymphoblastic leukemia, due to receive a stem cell transplant.

The V and J genes are TRBV20-1 and TRBJ2-7; D could derive from TRBD1 or TRBD2 (6 bases each). This CDR3 comprises 13 residues. The germline V gene encodes CDR1 DFQATT and CDR2 SNEGSKA (reference sequence). V lost 3 bases and J lost 2, with 11 bases in between. CDR3 protein: CSASGGDTYEQYF. As DNA, the CDR3 is TGCAGTGCTAGCGGCGGGGACACCTACGAGCAGTACTTC.

This clonotype has a count of ten or more. This rearrangement joins TRBV10-3 to TRBJ2-7; possibly TRBD1 for D (5 bases). Between the trimmed V and J ends, which lost 3 bases and 0 bases, there was a span of 12 bases. The CDR3 runs to 15 residues. Germline V gene sequence: CDR1 ENHRY, CDR2 SYGVKD. The CDR3 reads CAISDHETASYEQYF. The CDR3 DNA follows: TGTGCCATCAGTGACCACGAGACAGCCTCCTACGAGCAGTACTTC.

This clonotype showed up just once. V and J are TRBV6-2 or TRBV6-3 and TRBJ1-3; D uncertain. V lost 2 bases to trimming and J lost 1 base, with 12 bases between them. This CDR3 has 16 residues. The V gene's germline CDR1 is MNHEY and CDR2 SVGEGT. CDR3 sequence: CASSYAETVSGNTIYF. CDR3 DNA: TGTGCCAGCAGTTACGCGGAAACCGTATCTGGAAACACCATATATTTT.

The chain carries TRBV7-9 and TRBJ1-1, with no clear D. This CDR3 is 15 amino acids long. Germline V CDR1 and CDR2: SEHNR, FQNEAQ (reference sequence). Between the trimmed V and J ends, which lost 2 bases and 4 bases, there was a span of 14 bases. The CDR3 sequence: CASSLSTLGSTEAFF. The CDR3 DNA is TGTGCCAGCAGCTTATCGACCCTCGGTAGCACTGAAGCTTTCTTT.

The V gene is TRBV5-6, the J gene TRBJ2-7; 11 nucleotides match TRBD2. J was trimmed by 7 bases and V by 0 bases; bases with no gene match: 3. The CDR3 extends over 14 amino acids. Looked up from germline, CDR1 is SGHDT and CDR2 is YYEEEE. The CDR3 region is CASSLDLAGGEQYF. CDR3 in DNA: TGTGCCAGCAGCTTGGACCTAGCGGGGGGTGAGCAGTACTTC.

The chain recombines TRBV19 with TRBJ1-5, with D uncertain. V gave up 1 base and J gave up 1 base, with 8 bases separating them. This CDR3 is 15 amino acids long. CDR1 and CDR2 (germline): LNHDA, SQIVND (reference sequence). The CDR3 protein is CASSIGWGSNQPQHF. In DNA form, the CDR3 reads TGTGCCAGTAGTATAGGTTGGGGAAGCAATCAGCCCCAGCATTTT.

This clonotype was found a few times. This CDR3 reads CASSVRGGLSTDTQYF. CDR3 coding DNA: TGTGCCAGCAGCGTCCGGGGGGGCCTTAGCACAGATACGCAGTATTTT. The V call is TRBV7-8, the J call TRBJ2-3; 8 positions agree with TRBD2. Germline CDR1 SGHVS, CDR2 FQNEAQ. Trimming at V came to 5 bases and at J to 0 bases, leaving 7 bases not matched to a gene. CDR3 length: 16 residues.

A few counts support this clonotype. This rearrangement joins TRBV12-3 or TRBV12-4 to TRBJ2-1; D remains ambiguous. The CDR3 length is 13 residues. The V and J ends lost 9 bases and 1 base respectively, with 10 bases between them. CDR3: CASTGSSYNEQFF. The DNA for the CDR3 is TGTGCCAGTACGGGTTCATCCTACAATGAGCAGTTCTTC.

Concerning this clonotype itself: A clone one base away is much larger, so this may be a read error. The rearrangement links TRBV12-3 or TRBV12-4 to TRBJ2-1; D gene ambiguous. The CDR3 totals 13 residues. V lost 7 bases, J lost 7 bases, and 14 bases lay in between. The CDR3 loop is CASNTYNGNEQFF. CDR3 DNA sequence: TGTGCCAGCAACACCTACAATGGAAATGAGCAGTTCTTC.

This clonotype was recorded a few times. The V gene is TRBV27, the J gene TRBJ2-7; D gene ambiguous. The CDR3 runs 13 residues. Germline assignment: CDR1 MNHEY and CDR2 SMNVEV (reference sequence). V lost 3 bases and J lost 3, with 9 bases in between. CDR3 nucleotides: TGTGCCAGCAGTTTTAGGGTTCGCTACGAGCAGTACTTC. Protein sequence: CASSFRVRYEQYF.

The CDR3 DNA is TGTGCCAGCAGCTTAGCGCCCCCCCGGCACCTCACCGGGGAGCTGTTTTTT. Protein: CASSLAPPRHLTGELFF. V is TRBV7-6 and J is TRBJ2-2; D uncertain. Germline CDR1 and CDR2: SGHVS and FNYEAQ. The CDR3 length is 17 residues. Between the trimmed V and J ends, which lost 0 bases and 4 bases, there was a span of 15 bases. The complete variable domain, with remaining parts taken from reference TRBV7-6 and TRBJ2-2, reads GAGVSQSPRYKVTKRGQDVALRCDPISGHVSLYWYRQALGQGPEFLTYFNYEAQQDKSGLPNDRFSAERPEGSISTLTIQRTEQRDSAMYRCASSLAPPRHLTGELFFGEGSRLTVL.

This chain connects TRBV28 to TRBJ1-4; 9 bases are shared with TRBD1. The CDR3 consists of 14 residues. In germline, CDR1 is MDHEN, CDR2 SYDVKM. V lost 8 bases, J lost 7 bases, and 8 bases stayed unmatched. CDR3 bases: TGTGCCAGCCTCGGGACAGGGTCAGCTGAAAAACTGTTTTTT. Translated: CASLGTGSAEKLFF.

This clonotype was counted only a few times. The genes are TRBV7-2 and TRBJ2-5, with TRBD1 as a possible D gene (7 bases). V was trimmed by 4 bases and J by 7 bases, leaving 19 bases between them. Germline values: CDR1 SGHTA, CDR2 FQGNSA. The CDR3 has 15 residues. CDR3 sequence reads: CASSSVGGQGGTQYF. The CDR3 nucleotides are TGTGCCAGCAGCTCCGTTGGGGGGCAGGGGGGGACCCAGTACTTC.

This clonotype has just a few counts. A much larger clonotype is one base distant, so this may be a read error. The rearrangement links TRBV28 to TRBJ2-5; D possibly corresponds to TRBD2 (5 bases). The germline CDR1 and CDR2 sequences are MDHEN and SYDVKM. CDR3 length: 13 residues. V lost 10 bases to trimming and J lost 6 bases, with 18 bases between them. The CDR3 DNA follows: TGTGCCACCCTCGGACTGACTGATCAGACCCAGTACTTC. It translates to CATLGLTDQTQYF.

A remark on this clonotype: A read error may account for a junction end that differs from germline. The chain couples TRBV7-9 to TRBJ1-2; D remains unclear. The CDR3 loop spans 12 amino acids. In germline, CDR1 is SEHNR, CDR2 FQNEAQ (reference sequence). The CDR3 sequence: CASSRASLFSSF. CDR3 coding DNA: TGTGCCAGCAGCCGGGCCAGCTTATTTTCCTCATTT.

The chain has TRBV7-9 and TRBJ2-4, with D perhaps matching TRBD1 or TRBD2 (5 bases each). Trimming left V 2 bases short and J 6 bases short, with 8 bases between. CDR3 size: 13 residues. From germline, CDR1 is SEHNR and CDR2 FQNEAQ (reference sequence). For the CDR3, the DNA is TGTGCCAGCAGCTTATCGAGGGGAAACATTCAGTACTTC. It codes for CASSLSRGNIQYF.

This chain links TRBV6-2 or TRBV6-3 with TRBJ2-5; tentatively, D is TRBD1 (5 bases). The CDR3 spans 13 residues. CDR1 and CDR2 from the germline V gene are MNHEY and SVGEGT. The germline V and J ends were trimmed by 6 bases and 5 bases, with 13 bases remaining between them. The CDR3 protein is CASRPTGLETQYF. The CDR3 DNA reads TGTGCCAGCAGGCCCACAGGTTTGGAGACCCAGTACTTC.

This clonotype came up a few times. The rearrangement uses TRBV5-5 and TRBJ1-3; D is uncertain. Trimming took 4 bases from V and 0 from J, leaving 14 bases between them. The CDR3 is 16 amino acids. The germline V gene has CDR1 SGHKS and CDR2 YYEKEE (reference sequence). Here the CDR3 DNA reads TGTGCCAGCAGCCCTGAGGCCACCCTCTCTGGAAACACCATATATTTT. This encodes CASSPEATLSGNTIYF.

This clonotype was picked up many times. The chain combines TRBV5-1 with TRBJ2-3; D is uncertain. The CDR3 totals 14 residues. V lost 5 bases and J 2 bases, leaving 12 bases between the germline ends. Germline V gene sequence: CDR1 SGHRS, CDR2 YFSETQ. For the CDR3, the DNA is TGCGCCAGCAGGTCATCTGGGCCCACAGATACGCAGTATTTT. It specifies CASRSSGPTDTQYF.

The CDR3 sequence: CASITRGANSGNTIYF. The CDR3 DNA sequence: TGTGCCAGCATCACCCGGGGGGCCAACTCTGGAAACACCATATATTTT. The V call is TRBV12-3 or TRBV12-4, the J call TRBJ1-3; TRBD1 might be the D (6 bases). CDR3 size: 16 residues. V was clipped by 7 bases and J by 0 bases, with 16 bases between them.

This chain uses TRBV12-3 or TRBV12-4 with TRBJ2-1; 10 bases match TRBD2. This CDR3 spans 15 amino acids. Trimming took 6 bases from V and 3 from J; bases not matched to a gene: 5. CDR3 DNA sequence: TGTGCCAGCAGCCCCACTAGCGGGGTCTACAATGAGCAGTTCTTC. It translates to CASSPTSGVYNEQFF.

This chain joins TRBV20-1 and TRBJ2-1; 8 positions match TRBD1. This CDR3 is 16 amino acids long. J was trimmed by 4 bases and V by 5 bases; bases with no gene match: 13. Germline loops: CDR1 DFQATT, CDR2 SNEGSKA (reference sequence). The CDR3 sequence: CSAPAGQGLRYNEQFF. Written as DNA, the CDR3 is TGCAGTGCTCCCGCCGGACAGGGTTTAAGGTACAATGAGCAGTTCTTC.

This clonotype was counted only a few times. V gene TRBV5-4 combines with J gene TRBJ1-1, with TRBD1 matching 8 bases. The germline V gene has CDR1 SGHNT and CDR2 YYREEE (reference sequence). V was pared by 0 bases and J by 1 base, with 2 bases of the junction left unmatched. The CDR3 runs to 15 residues. The CDR3 loop reads CASSLGQGPNTEAFF. In DNA, the CDR3 is TGTGCCAGCAGCTTGGGACAGGGGCCGAACACTGAAGCTTTCTTT. The whole variable domain, filled in from reference TRBV5-4 and TRBJ1-1, reads ETGVTQSPTHLIKTRGQQVTLRCSSQSGHNTVSWYQQALGQGPQFIFQYYREEENGRGNFPPRFSGLQFPNYSSELNVNALELDDSALYLCASSLGQGPNTEAFFGQGTRLTVV.

This clonotype was observed at least ten times. The chain employs TRBV20-1 and TRBJ2-3; 10 bases are shared with TRBD2. Losses at the gene ends were 4 bases for V and 1 base for J; bases not matched to a gene: 2. Per the germline V gene, CDR1 is DFQATT and CDR2 is SNEGSKA (reference sequence). The CDR3 spans 14 residues. In DNA form, the CDR3 reads TGCAGTGCTATACTAGCGGGGCGCACAGATACGCAGTATTTT. Translation gives CSAILAGRTDTQYF.

The chain couples TRBV12-3 or TRBV12-4 to TRBJ1-1; perhaps TRBD1 as D (6 bases). CDR3 size: 15 residues. With 5 bases removed from V and 4 bases from J, the gap between germline ends came to 17 bases. CDR3: CASSPMGQGSTEAFF. The CDR3 DNA is TGTGCCAGCAGTCCTATGGGGCAGGGGAGCACTGAAGCTTTCTTT.

This clonotype appeared a few times. V gene TRBV2 combines with J gene TRBJ2-1; TRBD2 agrees at 8 bases. V trimming: 10 bases; J trimming: 3 bases; junction bases outside the gene matches: 8. CDR3 size: 14 residues. CDR1 and CDR2 from the germline V gene are SNHLY and FYNNEI. The CDR3 reads CATIAGFGYNEQFF. The CDR3 DNA reads TGTGCCACTATAGCGGGGTTCGGCTACAATGAGCAGTTCTTC.

V is TRBV6-5 and J is TRBJ2-1; D may be TRBD2 (5 bases). Germline lookup yields CDR1 MNHEY and CDR2 SVGAGI. The CDR3 loop spans 14 amino acids. Trimming took 2 bases from V and 5 from J, leaving 10 bases between them. The CDR3 DNA is TGTGCCAGCAGTTACGAGGGCAGAAACAATGAGCAGTTCTTC. Translation gives CASSYEGRNNEQFF.